This T cell receptor beta chain was sequenced in a study of blood T cell repertoires in COVID-19. Study-level information: The study drew acute and convalescent COVID-19 samples from the United States, Italy and Spain. In each case, the material was cDNA or gDNA derived from T cells, B-cell-depleted T cells, or PBMCs.

Assay: immunoSEQ multiplex PCR; the TCRdb copy retains only in-frame clones and omits some. In the table there are 100,000 to 150,000 clones, 70% to 75% of which are singletons. The germline V and J ends were trimmed by 5 bases and 5 bases, with 12 bases remaining between them. CDR1 is MDHEN, CDR2 SYDVKM, per germline. The CDR3 has 13 residues. The sequence was collected from a man older than 75 with COVID-19, enrolled during active disease. Sequencing was done on a sample of peripheral blood. This chain joins TRBV28 and TRBJ2-5; D call uncertain. The DNA of the CDR3 is TGTGCCAGCAGTCCTCGCCCCGGGGAGACCCAGTACTTC. Translation gives CASSPRPGETQYF.